This entry concerns a single T cell receptor (beta chain). As yet, its antigen is unknown. The entry originates in a study of a mutant IDH1 vaccine in newly diagnosed glioma. Study in general: Treated patients, roughly 62% male and roughly 40% female, averaged 40.4 years of age. General study points: Whatever changes occurred in top peripheral T cell clonotypes seemed unrelated to pseudoprogression.

The time point denotes: week 11, during vaccination. In every dose of vaccine, 300 ug of mutant IDH1 20-mer peptide was given alongside topical imiquimod. The CDR3 covers 15 residues. After removal of 1 base from V and 6 bases from J, the junction contained 6 bases not matched to a gene. CDR1 and CDR2 (germline): LGHNA, YSLEER. Repertoires were generated with immunoSEQ multiplex PCR, while TCRdb's copy carries only in-frame clones and drops some. The table includes under 35,000 clones, nearly 90% detected once. This receptor was taken from a man aged 18 to 30 with glioma. Sequences were derived from PBMCs, sampled from a glioma patient whose treatment included an IDH1 peptide vaccine. This chain connects TRBV4-3 to TRBJ2-1; 7 nucleotides align to TRBD2. CDR3: CASSQVSGIANEQFF. The CDR3 nucleotides read TGCGCCAGCAGCCAAGTCAGCGGGATTGCCAATGAGCAGTTCTTC.